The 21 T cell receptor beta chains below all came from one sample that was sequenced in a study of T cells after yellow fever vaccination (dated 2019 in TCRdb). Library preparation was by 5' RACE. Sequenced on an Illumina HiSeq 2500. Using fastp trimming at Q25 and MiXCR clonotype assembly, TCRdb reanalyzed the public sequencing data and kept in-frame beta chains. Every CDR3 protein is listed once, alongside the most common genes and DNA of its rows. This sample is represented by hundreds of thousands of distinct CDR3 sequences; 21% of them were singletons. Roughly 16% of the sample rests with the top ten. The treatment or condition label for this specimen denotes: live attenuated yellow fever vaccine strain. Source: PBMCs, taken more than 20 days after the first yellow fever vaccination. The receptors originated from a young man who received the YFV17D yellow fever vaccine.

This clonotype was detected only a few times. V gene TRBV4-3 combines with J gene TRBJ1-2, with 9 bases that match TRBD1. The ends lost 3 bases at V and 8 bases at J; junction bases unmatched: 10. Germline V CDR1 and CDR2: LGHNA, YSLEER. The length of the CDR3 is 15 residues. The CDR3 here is CASSQQTGTGYGYTF. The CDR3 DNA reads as TGCGCCAGCAGCCAGCAAACCGGGACAGGGTACGGCTACACCTTC.

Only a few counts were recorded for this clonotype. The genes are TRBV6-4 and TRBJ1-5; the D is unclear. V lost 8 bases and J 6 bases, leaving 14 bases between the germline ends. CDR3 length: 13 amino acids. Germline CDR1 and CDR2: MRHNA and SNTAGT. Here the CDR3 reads CASPWTGGQPQHF. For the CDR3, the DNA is TGTGCCAGCCCTTGGACCGGTGGTCAGCCCCAGCATTTT.

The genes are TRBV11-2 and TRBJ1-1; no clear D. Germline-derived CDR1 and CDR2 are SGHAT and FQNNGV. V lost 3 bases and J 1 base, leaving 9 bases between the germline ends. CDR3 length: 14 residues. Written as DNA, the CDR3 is TGTGCCAGCAGCTTTTCCAGTTGGAACACTGAAGCTTTCTTT. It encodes CASSFSSWNTEAFF.

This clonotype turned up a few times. Here the CDR3 DNA reads TGTGCCAGCAGTTACGTTGGCTCTCTGGGCTACACCTTC. Encoded protein: CASSYVGSLGYTF. The chain recombines TRBV6-6 with TRBJ1-2; D gene ambiguous. CDR1 MNHNY and CDR2 SVGAGI come from the germline V gene (reference sequence). Trimming shortened V by 2 bases and J by 8 bases, and 12 bases separated the two germline ends. CDR3 length: 13 residues.

The CDR3 nucleotides read TGTGCCAGCAGCTTAGTAGGGACAGGGTCTCGTAATGGCTACACCTTC. Translation gives CASSLVGTGSRNGYTF. The chain combines TRBV7-2 with TRBJ1-2, with 9 bases lining up with TRBD1. Germline V CDR1 and CDR2: SGHTA, FQGNSA. Trimming removed 1 base from V and 6 bases from J; junction bases left unmatched: 9. There are 16 residues in the CDR3.

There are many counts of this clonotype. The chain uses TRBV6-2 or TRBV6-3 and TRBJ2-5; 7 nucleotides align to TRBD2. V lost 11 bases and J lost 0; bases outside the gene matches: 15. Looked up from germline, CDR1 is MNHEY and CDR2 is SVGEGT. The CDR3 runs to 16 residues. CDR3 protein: CAANRGVAAYQETQYF. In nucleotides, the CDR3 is TGTGCCGCCAACCGGGGGGTAGCGGCGTACCAAGAGACCCAGTACTTC.

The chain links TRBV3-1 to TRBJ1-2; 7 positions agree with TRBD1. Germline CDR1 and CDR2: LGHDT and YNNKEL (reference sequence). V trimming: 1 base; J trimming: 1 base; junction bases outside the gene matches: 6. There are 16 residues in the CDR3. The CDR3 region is CASSQVTGSYNYGYTF. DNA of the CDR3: TGTGCCAGCAGCCAAGTGACAGGGTCCTATAACTATGGCTACACCTTC.

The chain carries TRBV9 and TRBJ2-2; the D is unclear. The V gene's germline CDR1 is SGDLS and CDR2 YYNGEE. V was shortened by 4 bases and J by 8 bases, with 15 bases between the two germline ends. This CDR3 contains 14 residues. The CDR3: CASSPIPNWGELFF. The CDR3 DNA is TGTGCCAGCAGCCCTATCCCCAATTGGGGGGAGCTGTTTTTT.

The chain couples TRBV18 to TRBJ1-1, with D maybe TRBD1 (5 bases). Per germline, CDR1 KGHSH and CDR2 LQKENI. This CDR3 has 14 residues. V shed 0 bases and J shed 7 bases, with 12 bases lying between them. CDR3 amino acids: CASSPPTWGSEAFF. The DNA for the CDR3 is TGTGCCAGCTCACCACCAACTTGGGGGAGTGAAGCTTTCTTT.

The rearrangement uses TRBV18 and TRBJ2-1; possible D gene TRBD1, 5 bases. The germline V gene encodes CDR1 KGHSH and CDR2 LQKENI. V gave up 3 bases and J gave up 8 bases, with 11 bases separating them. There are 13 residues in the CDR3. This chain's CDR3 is CASSPLARDEQFF. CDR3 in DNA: TGTGCCAGCTCACCCCTGGCCAGGGATGAGCAGTTCTTC.

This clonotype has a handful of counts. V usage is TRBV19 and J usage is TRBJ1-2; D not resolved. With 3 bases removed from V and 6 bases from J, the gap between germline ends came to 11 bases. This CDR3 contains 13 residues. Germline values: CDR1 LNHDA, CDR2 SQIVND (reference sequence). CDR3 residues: CASSMGKGDGYTF. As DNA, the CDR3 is TGTGCCAGTAGTATGGGGAAGGGCGATGGCTACACCTTC.

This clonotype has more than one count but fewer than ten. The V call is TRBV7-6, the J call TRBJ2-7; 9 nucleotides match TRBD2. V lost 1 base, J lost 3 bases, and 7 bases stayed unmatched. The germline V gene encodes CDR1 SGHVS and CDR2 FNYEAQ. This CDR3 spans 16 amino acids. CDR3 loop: CASSLEATSGLYEQYF. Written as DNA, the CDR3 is TGTGCCAGCAGCTTAGAAGCGACTAGCGGACTCTACGAGCAGTACTTC.

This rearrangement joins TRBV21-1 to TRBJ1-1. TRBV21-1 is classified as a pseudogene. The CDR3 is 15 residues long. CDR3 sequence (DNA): TGTGCCAGCAGCCTCAATGAGGAGGGGTTCACTGAAGCTTTCTTT. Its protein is CASSLNEEGFTEAFF.

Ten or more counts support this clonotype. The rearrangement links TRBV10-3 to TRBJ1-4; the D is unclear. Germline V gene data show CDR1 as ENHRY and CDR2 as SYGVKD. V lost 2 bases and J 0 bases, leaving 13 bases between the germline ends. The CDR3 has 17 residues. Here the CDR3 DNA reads TGTGCCATCAGTGAGCTTGGCAGCACCTCAACTAATGAAAAACTGTTTTTT. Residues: CAISELGSTSTNEKLFF.

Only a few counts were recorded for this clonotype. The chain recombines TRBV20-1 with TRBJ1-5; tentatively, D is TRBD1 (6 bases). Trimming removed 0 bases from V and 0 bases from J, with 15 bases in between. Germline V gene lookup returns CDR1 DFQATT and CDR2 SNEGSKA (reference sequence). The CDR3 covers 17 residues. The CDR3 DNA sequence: TGCAGTGCTAGAGATCCCAGGGGCGGTTATAGCAATCAGCCCCAGCATTTT. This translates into CSARDPRGGYSNQPQHF.

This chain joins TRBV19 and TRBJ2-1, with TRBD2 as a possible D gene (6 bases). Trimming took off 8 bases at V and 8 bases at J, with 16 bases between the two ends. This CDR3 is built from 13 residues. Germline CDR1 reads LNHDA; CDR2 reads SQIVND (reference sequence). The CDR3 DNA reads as TGTGCCAGTGGATGGGGCGGGGACGATGAGCAGTTCTTC. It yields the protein CASGWGGDDEQFF.

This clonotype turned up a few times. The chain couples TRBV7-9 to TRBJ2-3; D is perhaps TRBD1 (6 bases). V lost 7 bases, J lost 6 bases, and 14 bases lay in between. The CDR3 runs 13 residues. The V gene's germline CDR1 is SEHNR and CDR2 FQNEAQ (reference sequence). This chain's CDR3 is CASIKGVGDTQYF. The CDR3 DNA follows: TGTGCCAGCATCAAGGGGGTCGGGGATACGCAGTATTTT.

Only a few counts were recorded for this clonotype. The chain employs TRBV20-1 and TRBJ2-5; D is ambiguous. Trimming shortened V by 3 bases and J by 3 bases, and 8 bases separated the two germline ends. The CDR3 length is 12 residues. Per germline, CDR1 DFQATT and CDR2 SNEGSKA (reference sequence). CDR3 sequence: CSARDDEETQYF. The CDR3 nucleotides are TGCAGTGCTAGGGATGACGAAGAGACCCAGTACTTC.

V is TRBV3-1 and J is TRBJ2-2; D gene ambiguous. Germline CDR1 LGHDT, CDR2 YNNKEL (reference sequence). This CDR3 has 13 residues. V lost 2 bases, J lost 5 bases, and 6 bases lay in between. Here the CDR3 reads CASSQQLTGELFF. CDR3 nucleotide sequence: TGTGCCAGCAGCCAACAGCTTACCGGGGAGCTGTTTTTT.

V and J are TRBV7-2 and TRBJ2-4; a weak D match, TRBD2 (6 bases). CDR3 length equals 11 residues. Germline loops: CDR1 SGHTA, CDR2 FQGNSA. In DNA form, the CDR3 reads TGTGCGGGAGGCGGGGTGAACATTCAGTACTTC. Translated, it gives CAGGGVNIQYF. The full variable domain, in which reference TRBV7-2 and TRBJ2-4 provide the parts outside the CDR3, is GAGVSQSPSNKVTEKGKDVELRCDPISGHTALYWYRQSLGQGLEFLIYFQGNSAPDKSGLPSDRFSAERTGGSVSTLTIQRTQQEDSAVYLCAGGGVNIQYFGAGTRLSVL.

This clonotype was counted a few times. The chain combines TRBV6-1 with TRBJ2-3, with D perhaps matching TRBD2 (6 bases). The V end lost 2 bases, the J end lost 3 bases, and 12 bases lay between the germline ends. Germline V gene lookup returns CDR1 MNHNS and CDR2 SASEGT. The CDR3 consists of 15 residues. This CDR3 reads CASSETPGGTDTQYF. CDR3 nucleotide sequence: TGTGCCAGCAGTGAAACCCCTGGGGGGACAGATACGCAGTATTTT.